This T cell receptor (beta chain) emerged from a study of cytomegalovirus exposure and HLA in healthy donors. PCR employed 60 Vbeta and 13 Jbeta primers. TCRdb's table, derived via immunoSEQ multiplex PCR, lists solely in-frame clones and lacks some. The sample records over 90,000 clones, 81% being singletons. The table lists this clone with a few counts. Germline CDR1 reads SGHAT; CDR2 reads FQNNGV. The CDR3 loop spans 16 amino acids. Trimming took off 2 bases at V and 6 bases at J, with 18 bases between the two ends. This chain connects TRBV11-2 to TRBJ2-3; D is perhaps TRBD1 (5 bases). The clonotype comes from a middle-aged man in good health and CMV-seropositive. Sequencing was performed on PBMCs. CDR3 protein: CASSLRPGRTGDTQYF. The DNA for the CDR3 is TGTGCCAGCAGCTTACGTCCAGGGCGCACTGGGGATACGCAGTATTTT.